Detailed here is one T cell receptor beta chain. The data are from a study of blood T cell repertoires in COVID-19. Whole-study context: Nucleic acid was either cDNA or gDNA, and it came from T cells, B-cell-depleted T cells, or PBMCs.

Repertoires were generated with immunoSEQ multiplex PCR, while TCRdb's copy carries only in-frame clones and drops some. This sample has 450,000 or so clones; around 90% occur once, and the top ten carry 0.8% to 0.85%. Germline V gives CDR1 DFQATT, CDR2 SNEGSKA (reference sequence). V gave up 3 bases and J gave up 2 bases, with 8 bases separating them. The CDR3 is made up of 12 amino acids. The clonotype was recovered from a man between 18 and 29 years old with COVID-19, enrolled during active disease. The chain carries TRBV20-1 and TRBJ2-7; D is perhaps TRBD1 (5 bases). Input material: peripheral blood. CDR3 residues: CSASTGTYEQYF. CDR3 sequence (DNA): TGCAGTGCTAGTACAGGAACCTACGAGCAGTACTTC.